This entry concerns a single T cell receptor beta chain. This table comes from immunoSEQ multiplex PCR, and its TCRdb copy is limited to in-frame clones, with some not included. The data hold 68,000 or so clones, with roughly 92% observed a single time. V lost 5 bases and J lost 3; bases outside the gene matches: 7. The germline V gene has CDR1 SGHVS and CDR2 FQNEAQ. The length of the CDR3 is 16 residues. This sample is drawn from a study of technical replicates of blood from a few donors. The sequenced sample consisted of T cells isolated from PBMCs. V is TRBV7-8 and J is TRBJ2-7; 13 nucleotides agree with TRBD2. This clonotype originated in a human donor in good health. CDR3 amino acids: CASSLGTSGTFYEQYF. The CDR3 DNA follows: TGTGCCAGCAGCCTCGGGACTAGCGGGACATTCTACGAGCAGTACTTC.